The 29 T cell receptor beta chains below were found in one sample sequenced in a study of T cell responses to AZD1222 COVID-19 vaccine. Method: immunoSEQ multiplex PCR; TCRdb's copy keeps in-frame clones and lacks some. Of under 150,000 clones listed, about 90% are singletons. This specimen was peripheral blood, taken 28 days after the second AZD1222 dose. These receptors all come from an adult who received the AZD1222 COVID-19 vaccine.

The V gene is TRBV16, the J gene TRBJ1-1; D remains ambiguous. Germline values: CDR1 KGHSY, CDR2 FQNENV. The CDR3 contains 11 residues. Deletions cut 2 bases from V and 7 bases from J, with 5 bases between. CDR3 protein: CASSQGDEAFF. The CDR3 bases are TGTGCCAGCAGCCAAGGGGATGAAGCTTTCTTT.

This clone was picked up one time. The V call is TRBV19, the J call TRBJ2-4, with 9 nucleotides matching TRBD1. V was clipped by 5 bases and J by 8 bases; unmatched bases: 4. The CDR3 runs to 13 residues. CDR1 and CDR2 from the germline V gene are LNHDA and SQIVND (reference sequence). CDR3 residues: CASSEQGAHIQYF. CDR3 DNA: TGTGCCAGTAGTGAACAGGGGGCGCACATTCAGTACTTC.

The CDR3 DNA is TGCGCCAGCAGCTCACGACCCCCCGACCCTCCGCAGTATTTT. Protein product: CASSSRPPDPPQYF. The V and J genes are TRBV5-1 and TRBJ2-3; D is uncertain. Trimming removed 3 bases from V and 10 bases from J, with 18 bases in between. The CDR3 contains 14 residues. The germline V gene encodes CDR1 SGHRS and CDR2 YFSETQ.

This clone was detected once. The CDR3 DNA follows: TGTGCCAGCAGTTCAAGCGGGAGGGGGACAGATACGCAGTATTTT. Amino acid sequence: CASSSSGRGTDTQYF. The chain combines TRBV28 with TRBJ2-3; 10 bases are a match to TRBD2. The CDR3 is 15 amino acids. Germline-derived CDR1 and CDR2 are MDHEN and SYDVKM. J was trimmed by 3 bases and V by 4 bases; bases with no gene match: 4.

This chain uses TRBV4-1 with TRBJ2-7; D might be TRBD1 (5 bases). The CDR3 sequence is 16 residues long. Germline CDR1 and CDR2: MGHRA and YSYEKL. Trimming removed 0 bases from V and 0 bases from J, with 12 bases in between. CDR3 bases: TGCGCCAGCAGCCAAGATCGGACAAGGAGCTCCTACGAGCAGTACTTC. Amino acid sequence: CASSQDRTRSSYEQYF.

The V gene is TRBV5-1, the J gene TRBJ1-1; a weak D match, TRBD1 (5 bases). The CDR3 spans 15 residues. Trimming took off 5 bases at V and 3 bases at J, with 17 bases between the two ends. Looked up from germline, CDR1 is SGHRS and CDR2 is YFSETQ. The CDR3 DNA reads TGCGCCAGCAGTCGTAATGGGGGAGTGGACACTGAAGCTTTCTTT. Protein sequence: CASSRNGGVDTEAFF.

The chain has TRBV5-1 and TRBJ2-7; no definite D call. V lost 0 bases, J lost 0 bases, and 7 bases lay in between. CDR3 length equals 14 residues. Germline V gene data show CDR1 as SGHRS and CDR2 as YFSETQ. CDR3 sequence: CASSLGPYSYEQYF. CDR3 nucleotides: TGCGCCAGCAGCTTGGGGCCGTACTCCTACGAGCAGTACTTC.

The chain links TRBV5-1 to TRBJ1-1; D unresolved. The CDR3 has 14 residues. Germline CDR1 is SGHRS and CDR2 is YFSETQ. V was trimmed by 0 bases and J by 3 bases, leaving 9 bases between them. CDR3 sequence reads: CASSLARQDTEAFF. DNA of the CDR3: TGCGCCAGCAGCTTGGCTCGACAAGACACTGAAGCTTTCTTT.

For the CDR3, the DNA is TGTGCCAGCAGCTCGATGGGGGGGCTCTATAATTCACCCCTCCACTTT. It translates to CASSSMGGLYNSPLHF. V and J are TRBV7-2 and TRBJ1-6; D may be TRBD1 (6 bases). This CDR3 has 16 amino acids. Trimming cost V 4 bases and J 3 bases, with 13 bases left between them. From germline, CDR1 is SGHTA and CDR2 FQGNSA.

The chain recombines TRBV14 with TRBJ2-5, with a tentative D call TRBD2 (6 bases). The ends were cut back, 4 bases at V and 5 bases at J, with 17 bases in the middle. CDR1 and CDR2 from the germline V gene are SGHDN and FVKESK. CDR3 length: 15 amino acids. In DNA form, the CDR3 reads TGTGCCAGCAGCCGACTAGGGGCATCGCAGGAGACCCAGTACTTC. Amino acids: CASSRLGASQETQYF.

The gene calls are TRBV5-4 and TRBJ1-1; the D gene is possibly TRBD1 (5 bases). The germline V gene encodes CDR1 SGHNT and CDR2 YYREEE (reference sequence). This CDR3 is 15 amino acids long. V gave up 4 bases and J gave up 5 bases, with 18 bases separating them. CDR3 coding DNA: TGTGCCAGCAGCCCTGGGGCGGCCGTAAGGACTGAAGCTTTCTTT. It encodes CASSPGAAVRTEAFF.

The genes are TRBV2 and TRBJ2-2; a weak D match, TRBD2 (6 bases). The CDR3 has 14 amino acids. The germline CDR1 and CDR2 sequences are SNHLY and FYNNEI. V lost 6 bases and J lost 4, with 12 bases in between. CDR3 region: CASSGTWGTGELFF. The CDR3 nucleotides read TGTGCCAGCAGCGGGACTTGGGGCACCGGGGAGCTGTTTTTT.

In its sample, this clone was seen once. This sequence joins TRBV28 and TRBJ1-5; D gene unclear. Germline V lookup: CDR1 MDHEN, CDR2 SYDVKM. This CDR3 comprises 13 residues. V was cut by 7 bases and J by 6 bases, with 13 bases left in between. CDR3 residues: CASTQVGFQPQHF. Written as DNA, the CDR3 is TGTGCCAGCACCCAAGTTGGGTTTCAGCCCCAGCATTTT. The variable domain in full, with the rest retrieved from reference TRBV28 and TRBJ1-5, is DVKVTQSSRYLVKRTGEKVFLECVQDMDHENMFWYRQDPGLGLRLIYFSYDVKMKEKGDIPEGYSVSREKKERFSLILESASTNQTSMYLCASTQVGFQPQHFGDGTRLSIL.

The sample holds a few counts of this clone. The chain joins TRBV5-8 to TRBJ2-7, with D perhaps TRBD2 (6 bases). The CDR3 extends over 14 amino acids. Trimming removed 5 bases from V and 2 bases from J, with 14 bases in between. Germline lookup yields CDR1 SGHTS and CDR2 YDEGEE. The chain's CDR3 is CASSHWRGPYEQYF. CDR3 DNA sequence: TGTGCCAGCAGTCATTGGAGGGGACCCTACGAGCAGTACTTC.

The genes are TRBV7-3 and TRBJ2-1; 8 positions agree with TRBD2. The ends lost 2 bases at V and 4 bases at J; junction bases unmatched: 7. CDR1 SGHTA and CDR2 FQGTGA come from the germline V gene. The CDR3 contains 16 residues. CDR3 in DNA: TGTGCCAGCAGCTTAGGGGGAGTAGCGGGGTACAATGAGCAGTTCTTC. This encodes CASSLGGVAGYNEQFF.

This sequence joins TRBV30 and TRBJ1-3; D is unclear. CDR3 size: 16 residues. The V gene lost 2 bases and the J gene lost 1 base, with 15 bases spanning the gap. The V gene's germline CDR1 is GTSNPN and CDR2 SVGIG (reference sequence). The CDR3 is CAWSSLTEISGNTIYF. CDR3 in DNA: TGTGCCTGGAGTTCATTGACGGAGATTTCTGGAAACACCATATATTTT.

This chain connects TRBV6-6 to TRBJ2-5, with D perhaps TRBD1 (6 bases). Germline CDR1 reads MNHNY; CDR2 reads SVGAGI (reference sequence). This CDR3 is built from 14 residues. The V gene lost 6 bases and the J gene lost 4 bases, with 15 bases spanning the gap. Written as DNA, the CDR3 is TGTGCCAGCAGCGACAGGACGATCGCAGAGACCCAGTACTTC. It specifies CASSDRTIAETQYF.

The chain recombines TRBV2 with TRBJ2-7; D ambiguous. Germline CDR1 and CDR2: SNHLY and FYNNEI. The CDR3 extends over 12 amino acids. V lost 6 bases to trimming and J lost 2 bases, with 8 bases between them. The CDR3 sequence is CASRVDTYEQYF. The CDR3 DNA is TGTGCCAGCAGGGTAGACACCTACGAGCAGTACTTC.

The chain is built from TRBV2 and TRBJ1-2; D gene unclear. This CDR3 is 10 amino acids long. With 7 bases removed from V and 4 bases from J, the gap between germline ends came to 4 bases. Per the germline V gene, CDR1 is SNHLY and CDR2 is FYNNEI. The CDR3 DNA is TGTGCCAGCAAGATCTATGGCTACACCTTC. As protein: CASKIYGYTF. The full variable domain, completed using reference TRBV2 and TRBJ1-2, is EPEVTQTPSHQVTQMGQEVILRCVPISNHLYFYWYRQILGQKVEFLVSFYNNEISEKSEIFDDQFSVERPDGSNFTLKIRSTKLEDSAMYFCASKIYGYTFGSGTRLTVV.

The chain couples TRBV30 to TRBJ1-1, with 9 bases that match TRBD1. This CDR3 comprises 15 residues. CDR1 is GTSNPN, CDR2 SVGIG, per germline (reference sequence). V shed 4 bases, J shed 5 bases, and the junction held 11 bases outside the gene matches. The chain's CDR3 is CAWNLGQGVGTEAFF. The CDR3 bases are TGTGCCTGGAACCTGGGACAGGGAGTTGGTACTGAAGCTTTCTTT.

The chain recombines TRBV28 with TRBJ2-1; D unclear. V lost 2 bases to trimming and J lost 0 bases, with 8 bases between them. This CDR3 has 15 residues. Germline CDR1 reads MDHEN; CDR2 reads SYDVKM. CDR3 sequence reads: CASSLDLGSYNEQFF. The CDR3 DNA sequence: TGTGCCAGCAGTTTAGACTTGGGCTCCTACAATGAGCAGTTCTTC.

The chain employs TRBV20-1 and TRBJ1-6; D gene uncertain. Trimming cost V 3 bases and J 11 bases, with 5 bases left between them. This CDR3 has 10 residues. Germline V lookup: CDR1 DFQATT, CDR2 SNEGSKA (reference sequence). Here the CDR3 DNA reads TGCAGTGCTAGGAGGCCACCCCTCCACTTT. The encoded protein is CSARRPPLHF.

The chain recombines TRBV28 with TRBJ1-3, with 7 bases lining up with TRBD1. CDR1 is MDHEN, CDR2 SYDVKM, per germline. The V segment lost 2 bases and the J segment 4 bases; nucleotides outside the gene matches: 2. The CDR3 is made up of 14 amino acids. In DNA, the CDR3 is TGTGCCAGCAGTTTACCACAGGGGGGAAACACCATATATTTT. Translating gives CASSLPQGGNTIYF.

The V gene is TRBV7-3, the J gene TRBJ2-3, with 9 bases identical to TRBD2. Trimming at V came to 5 bases and at J to 3 bases, leaving 9 bases not matched to a gene. The CDR3 is 16 residues long. CDR1 and CDR2 from the germline V gene are SGHTA and FQGTGA. In DNA, the CDR3 is TGTGCCAGCAGCCCCATAGCGGGAGCAGAAACAGATACGCAGTATTTT. Protein: CASSPIAGAETDTQYF.

This clone appeared a single time. The chain uses TRBV6-1 and TRBJ1-1; D uncertain. Per germline, CDR1 MNHNS and CDR2 SASEGT. Deletions cut 3 bases from V and 6 bases from J, with 14 bases between. CDR3 length: 14 residues. CDR3 bases: TGTGCCAGCAGTGATGTCCCGGGGATCTCTGAAGCTTTCTTT. Translated, it gives CASSDVPGISEAFF.

V gene TRBV2 combines with J gene TRBJ1-3, with 11 bases aligning to TRBD1. Germline V gene data show CDR1 as SNHLY and CDR2 as FYNNEI. V shed 3 bases and J 3 bases; nucleotides not matched to a gene: 4. The length of the CDR3 is 16 residues. The CDR3 is CASSDWDRGNGNTIYF. CDR3 nucleotide sequence: TGTGCCAGCAGTGATTGGGACAGGGGGAATGGAAACACCATATATTTT. Based on the CDR3 plus reference TRBV2 and TRBJ1-3, the full variable domain is EPEVTQTPSHQVTQMGQEVILRCVPISNHLYFYWYRQILGQKVEFLVSFYNNEISEKSEIFDDQFSVERPDGSNFTLKIRSTKLEDSAMYFCASSDWDRGNGNTIYFGEGSWLTVV.

The V call is TRBV4-1, the J call TRBJ2-2, with D tentatively TRBD1 or TRBD2 (5 bases each). The CDR3 loop spans 17 amino acids. The germline CDR1 and CDR2 sequences are MGHRA and YSYEKL. V was cut by 1 base and J by 2 bases, with 14 bases left in between. The CDR3 bases are TGCGCCAGCAGCCAAGTGGGGACCCCACGAAACACCGGGGAGCTGTTTTTT. The encoded protein is CASSQVGTPRNTGELFF.

The gene calls are TRBV11-2 and TRBJ2-2; D is undetermined. Germline V gene lookup returns CDR1 SGHAT and CDR2 FQNNGV. V lost 0 bases and J lost 3, with 8 bases in between. CDR3 size: 15 residues. The CDR3 DNA reads TGTGCCAGCAGCTTAGATCGTTCCTACACCGGGGAGCTGTTTTTT. Its translation: CASSLDRSYTGELFF.

Details on this clone: The sample contains more than one DNA sequence encoding this CDR3. The V gene is TRBV11-2, the J gene TRBJ2-7, with unresolved D. V dropped 4 bases and J dropped 3 bases, with 7 bases sitting between them. The germline V gene has CDR1 SGHAT and CDR2 FQNNGV. This CDR3 has 12 residues. The DNA of the CDR3 is TGTGCCAGCAGCTCTCAAGGCTACGAGCAGTACTTC. Translation gives CASSSQGYEQYF.